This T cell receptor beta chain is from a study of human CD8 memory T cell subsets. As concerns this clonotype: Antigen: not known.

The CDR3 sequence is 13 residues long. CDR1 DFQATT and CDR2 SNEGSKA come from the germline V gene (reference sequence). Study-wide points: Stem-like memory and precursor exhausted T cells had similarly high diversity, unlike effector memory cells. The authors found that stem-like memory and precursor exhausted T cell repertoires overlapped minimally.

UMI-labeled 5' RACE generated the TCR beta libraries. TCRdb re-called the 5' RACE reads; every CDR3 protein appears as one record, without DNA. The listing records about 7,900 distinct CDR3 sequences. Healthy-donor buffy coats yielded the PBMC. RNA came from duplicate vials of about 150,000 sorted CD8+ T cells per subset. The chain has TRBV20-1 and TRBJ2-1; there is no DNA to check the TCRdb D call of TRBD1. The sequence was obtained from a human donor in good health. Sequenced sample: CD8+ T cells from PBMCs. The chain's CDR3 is CSASWGRVNEQFF.